Presented here are 14 T cell receptor beta chains from one specimen sequenced in a study of shared clonotypes between healthy human individuals. The repertoire was sequenced with immunoSEQ multiplex PCR; TCRdb's copy has only in-frame clones and lacks some. Of 2,500,000 or so clones in the sample, under 95% were seen once. The sequencing sample was made of naive CD4+ T cells from PBMCs. As to subset: CD45RA+ positively selected. The source is a man aged 18-30 years in good health. Some clones in this sample may be carry-over from other donors' samples.

The chain links TRBV6-1 to TRBJ1-3, with D tentatively TRBD1 (6 bases). Per germline, CDR1 MNHNS and CDR2 SASEGT. This CDR3 has 15 amino acids. The germline V and J ends were trimmed by 9 bases and 4 bases, with 19 bases remaining between them. The CDR3 here is CASDGRGTKGNTIYF. The CDR3 DNA is TGTGCCAGTGATGGGAGGGGGACCAAGGGAAACACCATATATTTT.

The chain couples TRBV19 to TRBJ2-1, with 14 bases aligning to TRBD2. V dropped 4 bases and J dropped 1; count of bases not matched to a gene: 6. The CDR3 has 18 residues. Germline loops: CDR1 LNHDA, CDR2 SQIVND (reference sequence). CDR3 sequence: CASSRGLAGELSYNEQFF. The CDR3 nucleotides are TGTGCCAGTAGTAGGGGACTAGCGGGAGAGTTATCCTACAATGAGCAGTTCTTC.

This chain uses TRBV7-9 with TRBJ1-2, with a weak D call TRBD1 (6 bases). V lost 5 bases and J lost 5, with 15 bases in between. Germline lookup yields CDR1 SEHNR and CDR2 FQNEAQ (reference sequence). This CDR3 contains 14 residues. The CDR3 bases are TGTGCCAGCAGCGAAACAGGGAGGGGATATGGCTACACCTTC. Protein product: CASSETGRGYGYTF.

V gene TRBV19 combines with J gene TRBJ1-1; TRBD1 aligns across 7 bases. CDR3 length: 14 residues. Germline trimming cut 5 bases from V and 6 bases from J; bases unmatched to any gene: 9. Germline V gene lookup returns CDR1 LNHDA and CDR2 SQIVND (reference sequence). CDR3 DNA sequence: TGTGCCAGTAGTCCTCGACAGGGTTGGGCTGAAGCTTTCTTT. It translates to CASSPRQGWAEAFF.

The gene calls are TRBV19 and TRBJ1-6; D perhaps matches TRBD1 (6 bases). Between the trimmed V and J ends, which lost 4 bases and 17 bases, there was a span of 12 bases. The germline gives CDR1 LNHDA, CDR2 SQIVND (reference sequence). This CDR3 contains 11 residues. CDR3 region: CASSTPGHIHF. CDR3 sequence (DNA): TGTGCCAGTAGTACCCCGGGACACATCCACTTT.

This chain's CDR3 is CASRLGTRGYEQYF. DNA for the CDR3: TGTGCCAGCAGATTAGGGACTAGGGGCTACGAGCAGTACTTC. The chain has TRBV6-1 and TRBJ2-7; TRBD2 matches 8 bases. V shed 6 bases, J shed 3 bases, and the junction held 7 bases outside the gene matches. Germline V gives CDR1 MNHNS, CDR2 SASEGT. The CDR3 contains 14 residues.

This clone was detected once. This sequence joins TRBV25-1 and TRBJ1-1, with unresolved D. The CDR3 runs to 12 residues. Per the germline V gene, CDR1 is MGHDK and CDR2 is SYGVNS. The ends were cut back, 1 base at V and 11 bases at J, with 11 bases in the middle. CDR3 region: CASSESARSAFF. The CDR3 DNA follows: TGTGCCAGCAGTGAATCGGCGAGGAGCGCTTTCTTT.

This sequence joins TRBV29-1 and TRBJ2-5; 8 positions match TRBD1. CDR1 SQVTM and CDR2 ANQGSEA come from the germline V gene. There are 15 residues in the CDR3. V was clipped by 4 bases and J by 5 bases; unmatched bases: 12. The CDR3 loop is CSVVYSAGGGETQYF. Here the CDR3 DNA reads TGCAGCGTTGTGTACTCGGCAGGGGGCGGGGAGACCCAGTACTTC.

The chain uses TRBV7-9 and TRBJ1-5, with D unresolved. The CDR3 length is 13 residues. CDR1 is SEHNR, CDR2 FQNEAQ, per germline (reference sequence). Between the trimmed V and J ends, which lost 5 bases and 6 bases, there was a span of 11 bases. The CDR3 bases are TGTGCCAGCAGCCCAGAGCGTTCTCAGCCCCAGCATTTT. Protein product: CASSPERSQPQHF.

The V and J genes are TRBV11-3 and TRBJ2-2, with D possibly matching TRBD2 (6 bases). The CDR3 covers 14 residues. V gave up 5 bases and J gave up 4 bases, with 11 bases separating them. CDR1 and CDR2 from the germline V gene are SGHNT and YENEEA. CDR3 bases: TGTGCCAGCAGCCGGGGACTTCCCACCGGGGAGCTGTTTTTT. Amino acid sequence: CASSRGLPTGELFF. Full variable domain (rest looked up from reference TRBV11-3 and TRBJ2-2): EAGVVQSPRYKIIEKKQPVAFWCNPISGHNTLYWYLQNLGQGPELLIRYENEEAVDDSQLPKDRFSAERLKGVDSTLKIQPAELGDSAVYLCASSRGLPTGELFFGEGSRLTVL.

The V gene is TRBV19, the J gene TRBJ2-1; tentative D call: TRBD2 (6 bases). The CDR3 has 16 amino acids. Germline V gene sequence: CDR1 LNHDA, CDR2 SQIVND (reference sequence). Deletions cut 1 base from V and 0 bases from J, with 10 bases between. The CDR3 reads CASSIGGRRSYNEQFF. CDR3 nucleotides: TGTGCCAGTAGTATAGGTGGGAGGCGCTCCTACAATGAGCAGTTCTTC.

This sequence joins TRBV7-9 and TRBJ2-7; TRBD2 agrees at 10 bases. V was clipped by 1 base and J by 6 bases; unmatched bases: 6. The CDR3 loop spans 15 amino acids. Germline V gives CDR1 SEHNR, CDR2 FQNEAQ (reference sequence). The DNA for the CDR3 is TGTGCCAGCAGCTTAGTACTAGCGGGGCCCGGCGAGCAGTACTTC. Protein product: CASSLVLAGPGEQYF.

The genes are TRBV5-4 and TRBJ2-3; 13 bases line up with TRBD2. V dropped 4 bases and J dropped 5; count of bases not matched to a gene: 7. Germline-derived CDR1 and CDR2 are SGHNT and YYREEE (reference sequence). The CDR3 is 16 residues long. The CDR3 DNA sequence: TGTGCCAGCAGCCTACGACTAGCGGGAGGAGAAGATACGCAGTATTTT. Residues: CASSLRLAGGEDTQYF.

The chain carries TRBV19 and TRBJ1-5, with D possibly being TRBD1 (5 bases). Per the germline V gene, CDR1 is LNHDA and CDR2 is SQIVND (reference sequence). Trimming pared 7 bases from V and 5 bases from J, leaving 18 bases between. There are 15 residues in the CDR3. The CDR3 nucleotides read TGTGCCAGTACCCGCGCTAACCGGGACGATCAGCCCCAGCATTTT. Translating gives CASTRANRDDQPQHF.